This TCR beta chain was captured in a study of shared clonotypes between healthy human individuals. Points from the study as a whole: Sequencing depth was expected to affect clonotype sharing among donors.

Germline V lookup: CDR1 KGHSH, CDR2 LQKENI. V dropped 0 bases and J dropped 1 base, with 11 bases sitting between them. This CDR3 is 16 amino acids long. In regard to this clone: Its matching antigen is unknown.

Authors' processing steps: Junction-only sequences produced by ImmunoSEQ had no quality scores, so filtering differed. Assay: immunoSEQ multiplex PCR; the TCRdb copy retains only in-frame clones and omits some. D and trimming were read from the DNA, whereas the V and J calls and clone size are those reported in that table. The data hold about 670,000 clones, with about two thirds observed a single time. This TCR was sampled from a woman aged 25 to 39 in good health. The sequencing sample was made of memory CD4+ T cells sorted from blood. The subset denotes: CD45RA-negative fraction. The genes are TRBV18 and TRBJ2-3; D not resolved. CDR3 sequence reads: CASSPPRTRRTDTQYF. CDR3 DNA: TGTGCCAGCTCACCACCCCGGACCCGCCGCACAGATACGCAGTATTTT.